The 11 T cell receptor beta chains below all came from one sample that was sequenced in a study of molecular identifiers for immune sequencing clone quantification. TCRdb re-called the PCR reads through MiXCR, storing one row per CDR3 protein. The table shows 300,000 to 350,000 distinct CDR3 sequences, with 20% to 25% occurring only once. Sequenced sample: naive CD8+ T cells from blood, with Jurkat cell RNA spiked in. As to subset: FACS-sorted CD8+CD4-CCR7+CD45RA+ naive T cells. The receptor source for this set is a human donor in good health. Some libraries in this study had Jurkat cell RNA spiked in.

This clonotype was seen many times. The chain recombines TRBV2 with TRBJ1-2; a possible D gene is TRBD1 (6 bases). The CDR3 runs 18 residues. Germline-derived CDR1 and CDR2 are SNHLY and FYNNEI. Trimming took 2 bases from V and 2 from J, leaving 21 bases between them. CDR3 in amino acids: CASSELRSGGSSNYGYTF. Here the CDR3 DNA reads TGTGCCAGCAGTGAACTCAGGAGCGGGGGCTCGTCCAACTATGGCTACACCTTC.

Concerning this clonotype: Possible read error: a much larger clone is one base away. The V gene is TRBV20-1, the J gene TRBJ2-7; D perhaps matches TRBD1 (5 bases). The germline gives CDR1 DFQATT, CDR2 SNEGSKA (reference sequence). Deletions cut 2 bases from V and 9 bases from J, with 11 bases between. The CDR3 covers 11 residues. DNA of the CDR3: TGCAGTGCTAGACTCCAGGGCGGGCAGTACTTC. This sequence encodes CSARLQGGQYF.

This clonotype was counted a few times. The V gene is TRBV11-1, the J gene TRBJ1-1; D perhaps matches TRBD1 (5 bases). V was pared by 8 bases and J by 4 bases, with 23 bases between. The CDR3 has 16 amino acids. CDR1 and CDR2 (germline): SGHAT, FQDESV (reference sequence). The chain's CDR3 is CASGLSSREVGTEAFF. The CDR3 DNA is TGTGCCAGCGGACTATCTTCCAGGGAAGTGGGCACTGAAGCTTTCTTT.

Remarks on this clonotype: A much larger clone is a single base away; this may be a read error. The final CDR3 position lacks the conserved phenylalanine or tryptophan, pointing to a likely read error. The chain couples TRBV6-6 to TRBJ2-3, with 7 bases lining up with TRBD2. The CDR3 is 13 amino acids. Germline CDR1 and CDR2: MNHNY and SVGAGI (reference sequence). CDR3 sequence (DNA): TGTGGAAGCGGGGAGTACCTCACAGATACGCAGTATTCT. This translates into CGSGEYLTDTQYS.

Remarks on this clonotype: A much larger clonotype is one base distant, so this may be a read error. The chain links TRBV20-1 to TRBJ1-4, with TRBD1 as a possible D gene (5 bases). This CDR3 is built from 14 residues. The germline gives CDR1 DFQATT, CDR2 SNEGSKA (reference sequence). This chain's CDR3 is CSTRWDATNEKPFF. In DNA form, the CDR3 reads TGCAGTACGCGGTGGGACGCAACTAATGAAAAACCGTTTTTT.

Concerning this clonotype itself: A read error is possible here, since a much larger clone lies one base away. The CDR3 does not close with the conserved phenylalanine or tryptophan, likely indicating a read error. V gene TRBV4-3 combines with J gene TRBJ1-1, with D possibly matching TRBD1 (6 bases). CDR1 is LGHNA and CDR2 is YSLEER in the germline V gene. The CDR3 has 15 amino acids. Deletions cut 4 bases from V and 0 bases from J, with 12 bases between. CDR3 sequence (DNA): TGCGCCAGCAGCCCAGGGGACTACCTGAACACTGAAGCTTTCTCT. Translation: CASSPGDYLNTEAFS.

This clonotype came up a few times. The V call is TRBV28, the J call TRBJ2-5; D is tentatively TRBD1 or TRBD2 (5 bases each). The germline V gene encodes CDR1 MDHEN and CDR2 SYDVKM. The CDR3 length is 13 residues. Trimming took 5 bases from V and 6 from J, leaving 13 bases between them. The CDR3 DNA reads TGTGCCAGCAGTCCCGGGGCGCCGAAGACCCAGTACTTC. It codes for CASSPGAPKTQYF.

Regarding this clonotype: Just one base apart from a much larger clone, this may be a read error. J is TRBJ2-7 and V is TRBV27; 8 bases fit TRBD2. CDR1 MNHEY and CDR2 SMNVEV come from the germline V gene (reference sequence). The CDR3 consists of 14 residues. CDR3: CVSSLVGGVDEQYF. The CDR3 DNA is TGTGTCAGCAGTTTAGTCGGGGGGGTCGACGAGCAGTACTTC.

Ten or more counts support this clonotype. The J gene is TRBJ2-7, the V gene TRBV29-1, with TRBD1 identical over 9 bases. The junction had 14 bases not matched to a gene; V was cut back by 3 bases and J by 5 bases. Germline lookup yields CDR1 SQVTM and CDR2 ANQGSEA. This CDR3 has 16 amino acids. CDR3 region: CSVEEGQGGERHEQYF. CDR3 DNA sequence: TGCAGCGTTGAGGAGGGACAGGGAGGGGAGAGGCACGAGCAGTACTTC.

Regarding this clonotype: A much larger clonotype is one base distant, so this may be a read error. J is TRBJ1-4 and V is TRBV28, with TRBD1 as a possible D gene (5 bases). CDR1 is MDHEN and CDR2 is SYDVKM in the germline V gene. The CDR3 sequence is 14 residues long. CDR3 sequence reads: CACSFRDSGEKLFF. The CDR3 DNA follows: TGTGCCTGCAGTTTCCGGGACTCGGGGGAAAAACTGTTTTTT.

A note on this clonotype: A read error may be the cause here, since a much bigger clone is one base away. The chain is built from TRBV28 and TRBJ2-3; 10 nucleotides line up with TRBD2. The CDR3 consists of 16 residues. Per germline, CDR1 MDHEN and CDR2 SYDVKM. CDR3 sequence (DNA): TGTGCCGGCAGGCTAGCGGGAGATCTTAACCCAGATACGCAGTATTTT. Translating gives CAGRLAGDLNPDTQYF.